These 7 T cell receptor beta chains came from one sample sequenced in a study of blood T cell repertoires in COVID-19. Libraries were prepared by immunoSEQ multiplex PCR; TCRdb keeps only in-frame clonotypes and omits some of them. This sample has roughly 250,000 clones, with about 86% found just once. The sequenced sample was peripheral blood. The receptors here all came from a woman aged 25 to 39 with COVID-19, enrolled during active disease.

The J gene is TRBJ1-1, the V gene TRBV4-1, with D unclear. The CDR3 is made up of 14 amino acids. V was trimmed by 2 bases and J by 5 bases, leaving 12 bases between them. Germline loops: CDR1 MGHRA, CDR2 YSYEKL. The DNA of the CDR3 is TGCGCCAGCAGCCAACTCACGAGGAGGACTGAAGCTTTCTTT. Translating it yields CASSQLTRRTEAFF.

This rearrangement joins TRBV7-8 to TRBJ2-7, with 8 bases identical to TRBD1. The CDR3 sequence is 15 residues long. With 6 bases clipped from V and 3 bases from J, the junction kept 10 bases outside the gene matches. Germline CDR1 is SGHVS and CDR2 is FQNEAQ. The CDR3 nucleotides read TGTGCCAGCAGACTCCAACAGGGGGTTTACTACGAGCAGTACTTC. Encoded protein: CASRLQQGVYYEQYF.

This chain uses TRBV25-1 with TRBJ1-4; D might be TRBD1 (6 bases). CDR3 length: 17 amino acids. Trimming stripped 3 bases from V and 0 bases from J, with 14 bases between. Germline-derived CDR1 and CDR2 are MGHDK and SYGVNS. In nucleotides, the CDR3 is TGTGCCAGCAGTGACCGGGCCAGGGGTACAACTAATGAAAAACTGTTTTTT. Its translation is CASSDRARGTTNEKLFF.

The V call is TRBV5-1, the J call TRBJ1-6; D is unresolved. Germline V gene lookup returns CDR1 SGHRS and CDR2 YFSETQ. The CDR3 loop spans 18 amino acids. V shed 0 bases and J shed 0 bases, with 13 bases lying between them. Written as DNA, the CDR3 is TGCGCCAGCAGCTTGGCCGGGATGACCAGCTCCTATAATTCACCCCTCCACTTT. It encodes CASSLAGMTSSYNSPLHF.

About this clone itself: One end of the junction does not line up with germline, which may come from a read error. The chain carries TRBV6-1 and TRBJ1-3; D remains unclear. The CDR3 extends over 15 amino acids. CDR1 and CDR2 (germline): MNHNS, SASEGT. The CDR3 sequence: CASCEEPGSLNTIYF. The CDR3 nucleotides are TGTGCCAGCTGTGAGGAGCCGGGTTCCTTAAACACCATATATTTT.

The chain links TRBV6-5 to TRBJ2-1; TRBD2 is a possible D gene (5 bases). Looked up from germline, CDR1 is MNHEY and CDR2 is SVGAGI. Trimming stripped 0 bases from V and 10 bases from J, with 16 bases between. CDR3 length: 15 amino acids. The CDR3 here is CASSYSLEHTGEQFF. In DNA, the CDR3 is TGTGCCAGCAGTTACTCGTTGGAGCATACGGGGGAGCAGTTCTTC.

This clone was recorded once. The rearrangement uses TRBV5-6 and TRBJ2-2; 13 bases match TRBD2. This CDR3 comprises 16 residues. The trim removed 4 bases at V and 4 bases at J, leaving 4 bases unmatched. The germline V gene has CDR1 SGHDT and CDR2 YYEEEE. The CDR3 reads CASSLTSGGGTGELFF. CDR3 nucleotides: TGTGCCAGCAGCCTCACTAGCGGGGGGGGCACCGGGGAGCTGTTTTTT.